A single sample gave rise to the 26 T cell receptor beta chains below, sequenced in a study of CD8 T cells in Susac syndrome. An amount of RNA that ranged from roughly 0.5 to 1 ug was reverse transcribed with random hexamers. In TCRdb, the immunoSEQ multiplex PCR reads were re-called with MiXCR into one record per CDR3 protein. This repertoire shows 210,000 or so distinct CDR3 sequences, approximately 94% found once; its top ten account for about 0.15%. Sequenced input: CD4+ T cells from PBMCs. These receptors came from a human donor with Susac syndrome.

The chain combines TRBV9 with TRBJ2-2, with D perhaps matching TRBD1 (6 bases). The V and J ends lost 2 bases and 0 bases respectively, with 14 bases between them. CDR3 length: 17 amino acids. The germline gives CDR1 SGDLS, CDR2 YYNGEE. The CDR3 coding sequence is TGTGCCAGCAGCGTCCCAGGGGCCGATCCGAACACCGGGGAGCTGTTTTTT. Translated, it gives CASSVPGADPNTGELFF. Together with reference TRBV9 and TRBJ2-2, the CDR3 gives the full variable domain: DSGVTQTPKHLITATGQRVTLRCSPRSGDLSVYWYQQSLDQGLQFLIQYYNGEERAKGNILERFSAQQFPDLHSELNLSSLELGDSALYFCASSVPGADPNTGELFFGEGSRLTVL.

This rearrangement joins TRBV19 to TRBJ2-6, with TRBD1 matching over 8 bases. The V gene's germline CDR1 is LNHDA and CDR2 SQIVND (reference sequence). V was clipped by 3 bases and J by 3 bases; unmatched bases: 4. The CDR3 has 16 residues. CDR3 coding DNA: TGTGCCAGTAGTATGCAGGGGGCCGATGGGGCCAACGTCCTGACTTTC. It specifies CASSMQGADGANVLTF.

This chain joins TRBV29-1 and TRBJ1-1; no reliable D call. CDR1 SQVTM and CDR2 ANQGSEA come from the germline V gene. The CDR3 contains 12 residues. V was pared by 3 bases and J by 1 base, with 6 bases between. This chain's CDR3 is CSVERQNTEAFF. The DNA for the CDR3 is TGCAGCGTTGAGCGACAGAACACTGAAGCTTTCTTT.

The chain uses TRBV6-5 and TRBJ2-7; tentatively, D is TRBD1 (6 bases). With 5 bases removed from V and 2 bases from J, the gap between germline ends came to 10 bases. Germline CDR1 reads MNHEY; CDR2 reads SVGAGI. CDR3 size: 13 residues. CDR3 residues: CASSNRAAYEQYF. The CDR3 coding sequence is TGTGCCAGCAGTAACAGGGCCGCCTACGAGCAGTACTTC.

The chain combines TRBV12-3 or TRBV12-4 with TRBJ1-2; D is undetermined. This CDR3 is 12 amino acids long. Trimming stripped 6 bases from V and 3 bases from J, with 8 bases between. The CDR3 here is CASRDGYYGYTF. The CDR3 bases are TGTGCCAGCAGGGACGGATACTATGGCTACACCTTC.

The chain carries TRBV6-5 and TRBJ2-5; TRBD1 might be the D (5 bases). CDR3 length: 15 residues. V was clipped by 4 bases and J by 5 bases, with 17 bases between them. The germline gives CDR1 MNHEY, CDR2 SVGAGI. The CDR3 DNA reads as TGTGCCAGCAGTTTGGGGCCATTTCGCGCGGAGACCCAGTACTTC. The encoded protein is CASSLGPFRAETQYF.

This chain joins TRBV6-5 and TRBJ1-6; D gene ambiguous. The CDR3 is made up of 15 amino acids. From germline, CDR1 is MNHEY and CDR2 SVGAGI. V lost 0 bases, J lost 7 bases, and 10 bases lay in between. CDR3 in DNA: TGTGCCAGCAGTTACTCTGGTCAGCCAAATTCACCCCTCCACTTT. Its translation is CASSYSGQPNSPLHF.

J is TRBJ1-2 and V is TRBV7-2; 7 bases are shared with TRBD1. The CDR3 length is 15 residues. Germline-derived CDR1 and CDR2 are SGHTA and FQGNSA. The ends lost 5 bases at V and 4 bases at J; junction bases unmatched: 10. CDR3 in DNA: TGTGCCAGCAGCCGAACCCTAGGGACAGCCTATGGCTACACCTTC. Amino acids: CASSRTLGTAYGYTF.

In nucleotides, the CDR3 is TGTGCCAGCAGTGGGACAGGGGGCAATCAGCCCCAGCATTTT. Translation: CASSGTGGNQPQHF. The chain carries TRBV25-1 and TRBJ1-5, with 9 bases lining up with TRBD1. The CDR3 is 14 amino acids. V was pared by 4 bases and J by 2 bases, with 0 bases of the junction left unmatched. Germline V gene sequence: CDR1 MGHDK, CDR2 SYGVNS.

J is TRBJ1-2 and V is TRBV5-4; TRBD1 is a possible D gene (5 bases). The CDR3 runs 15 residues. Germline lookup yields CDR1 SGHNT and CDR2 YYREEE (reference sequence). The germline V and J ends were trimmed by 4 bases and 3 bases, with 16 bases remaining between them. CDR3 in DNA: TGTGCCAGCAGCCCCGGGACCAAGCGGGACTATGGCTACACCTTC. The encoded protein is CASSPGTKRDYGYTF.

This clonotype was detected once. This chain's CDR3 is CASSPRSDYEQYF. In DNA form, the CDR3 reads TGTGCCAGCTCACCACGTTCGGACTACGAGCAGTACTTC. This chain connects TRBV18 to TRBJ2-7; D is unresolved. Per germline, CDR1 KGHSH and CDR2 LQKENI. Trimming stripped 1 base from V and 3 bases from J, with 7 bases between. The CDR3 contains 13 residues.

The CDR3 spells CASSPLPAGSSYEQYF. The CDR3 coding sequence is TGTGCCAGCAGCCCGCTACCCGCAGGGAGCTCCTACGAGCAGTACTTC. The chain uses TRBV7-2 and TRBJ2-7, with D perhaps assigned TRBD1 or TRBD2 (5 bases each). The germline gives CDR1 SGHTA, CDR2 FQGNSA. V dropped 5 bases and J dropped 0 bases, with 17 bases sitting between them. This CDR3 comprises 16 residues.

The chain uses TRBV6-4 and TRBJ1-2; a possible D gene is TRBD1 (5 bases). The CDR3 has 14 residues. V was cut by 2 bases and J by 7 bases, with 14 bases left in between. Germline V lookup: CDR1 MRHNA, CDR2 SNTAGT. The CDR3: CASSDGPGSTGYTF. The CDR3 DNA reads TGTGCCAGCAGTGACGGTCCAGGGTCGACTGGCTACACCTTC.

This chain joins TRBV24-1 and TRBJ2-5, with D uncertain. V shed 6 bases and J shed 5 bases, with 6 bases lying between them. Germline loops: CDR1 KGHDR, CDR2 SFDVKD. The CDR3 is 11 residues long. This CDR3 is CATSLRETQYF. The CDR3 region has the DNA TGTGCCACCAGTTTAAGGGAGACCCAGTACTTC.

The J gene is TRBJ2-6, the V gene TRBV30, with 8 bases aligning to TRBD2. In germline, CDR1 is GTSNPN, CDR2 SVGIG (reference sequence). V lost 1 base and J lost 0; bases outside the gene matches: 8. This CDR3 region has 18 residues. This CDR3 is CAWSGERGPPSGANVLTF. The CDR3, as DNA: TGTGCCTGGAGTGGCGAGCGGGGGCCCCCCTCTGGGGCCAACGTCCTGACTTTC.

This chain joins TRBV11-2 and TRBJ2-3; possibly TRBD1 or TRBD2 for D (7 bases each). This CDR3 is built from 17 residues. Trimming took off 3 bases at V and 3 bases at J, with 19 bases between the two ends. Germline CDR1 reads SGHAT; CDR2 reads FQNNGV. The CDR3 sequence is CASSLGVQGGKTDTQYF. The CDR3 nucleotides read TGTGCCAGCAGCTTGGGCGTTCAGGGGGGGAAGACAGATACGCAGTATTTT.

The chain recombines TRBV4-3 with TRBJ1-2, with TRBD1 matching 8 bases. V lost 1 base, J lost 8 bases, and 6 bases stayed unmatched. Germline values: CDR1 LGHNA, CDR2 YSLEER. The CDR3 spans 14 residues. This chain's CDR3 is CASSQGTQGGGYTF. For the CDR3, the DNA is TGCGCCAGCAGCCAAGGGACACAGGGGGGAGGCTACACCTTC.

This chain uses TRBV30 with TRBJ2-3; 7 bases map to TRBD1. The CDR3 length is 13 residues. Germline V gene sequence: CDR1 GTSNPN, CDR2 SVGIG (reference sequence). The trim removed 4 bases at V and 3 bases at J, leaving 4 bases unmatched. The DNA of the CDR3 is TGTGCCTGGATAAGGGGGCAGACAGATACGCAGTATTTT. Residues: CAWIRGQTDTQYF.

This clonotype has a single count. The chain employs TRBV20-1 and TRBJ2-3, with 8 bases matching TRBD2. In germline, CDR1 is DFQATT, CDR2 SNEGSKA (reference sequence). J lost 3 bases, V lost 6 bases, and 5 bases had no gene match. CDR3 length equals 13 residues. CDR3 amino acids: CSALTSATDTQYF. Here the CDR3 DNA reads TGCAGTGCCCTGACTAGCGCGACAGATACGCAGTATTTT.

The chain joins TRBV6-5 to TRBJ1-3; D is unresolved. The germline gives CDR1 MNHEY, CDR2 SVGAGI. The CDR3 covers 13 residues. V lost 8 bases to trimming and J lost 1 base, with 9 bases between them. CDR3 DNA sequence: TGTGCCAGCCGAATGATTTCTGGAAACACCATATATTTT. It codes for CASRMISGNTIYF.

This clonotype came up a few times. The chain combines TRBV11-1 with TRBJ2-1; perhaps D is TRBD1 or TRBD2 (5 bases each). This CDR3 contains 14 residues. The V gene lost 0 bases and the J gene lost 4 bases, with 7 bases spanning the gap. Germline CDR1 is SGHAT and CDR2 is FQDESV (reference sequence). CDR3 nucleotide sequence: TGTGCCAGCAGCTTAGCGGGGGATTACAATGAGCAGTTCTTC. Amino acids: CASSLAGDYNEQFF.

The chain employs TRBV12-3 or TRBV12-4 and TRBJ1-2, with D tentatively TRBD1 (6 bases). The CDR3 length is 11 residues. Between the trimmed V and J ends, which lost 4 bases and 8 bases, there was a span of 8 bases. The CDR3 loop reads CASSYREGYTF. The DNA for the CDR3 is TGTGCCAGCAGTTACAGGGAGGGCTACACCTTC.

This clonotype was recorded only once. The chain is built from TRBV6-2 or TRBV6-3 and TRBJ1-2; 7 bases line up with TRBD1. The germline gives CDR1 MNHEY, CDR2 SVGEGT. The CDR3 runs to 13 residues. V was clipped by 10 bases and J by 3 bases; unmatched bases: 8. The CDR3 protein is CATGTEFDYGYTF. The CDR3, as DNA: TGTGCCACCGGGACAGAATTCGACTATGGCTACACCTTC.

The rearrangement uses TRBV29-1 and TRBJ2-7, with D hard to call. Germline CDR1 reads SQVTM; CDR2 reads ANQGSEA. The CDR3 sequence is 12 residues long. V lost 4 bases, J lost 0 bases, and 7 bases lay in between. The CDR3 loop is CSVGDTSYEQYF. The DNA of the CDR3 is TGCAGCGTTGGTGACACCTCCTACGAGCAGTACTTC.

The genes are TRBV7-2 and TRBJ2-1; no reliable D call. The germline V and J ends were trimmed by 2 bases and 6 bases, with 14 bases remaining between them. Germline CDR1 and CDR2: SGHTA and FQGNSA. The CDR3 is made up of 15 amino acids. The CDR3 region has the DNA TGTGCCAGCAGCTTAAGTCCCCAGGTGGGCAATGAGCAGTTCTTC. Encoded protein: CASSLSPQVGNEQFF.

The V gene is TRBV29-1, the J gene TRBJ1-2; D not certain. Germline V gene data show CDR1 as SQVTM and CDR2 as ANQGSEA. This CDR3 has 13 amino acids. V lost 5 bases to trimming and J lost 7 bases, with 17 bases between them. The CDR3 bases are TGCAGCGTTAGTATTCTGGAAGCGGGTGGCTACACCTTC. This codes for CSVSILEAGGYTF.